Listed here are 9 T cell receptor beta chains from one sample, sequenced in a study of brain T cells in children with intractable seizures. The assay was immunoSEQ multiplex PCR, and TCRdb's table has in-frame clones only and misses some. This sample has about 340,000 clones, with 93% found just once. Indicated time point: blood from clinic visit 5 months post-surgery; TSC patient then seizure free. The sample in question was peripheral blood, obtained roughly 5 months after surgery. Receptors originate from a boy younger than two with tuberous sclerosis and intractable seizures.

The chain has TRBV2 and TRBJ2-7; D is ambiguous. Germline CDR1 is SNHLY and CDR2 is FYNNEI. The CDR3 is 11 residues long. V lost 4 bases and J lost 4, with 5 bases in between. The CDR3 coding sequence is TGTGCCAGCAGTGTCGTATACGAGCAGTACTTC. It yields the protein CASSVVYEQYF.

The rearrangement joins TRBV12-3 or TRBV12-4 to TRBJ1-2; 7 bases are shared with TRBD1. The CDR3 loop spans 12 amino acids. J was trimmed by 8 bases and V by 6 bases; bases with no gene match: 6. The CDR3 nucleotides are TGTGCCAGCAGCGACAGGGTGGGAGGCTACACCTTC. It yields the protein CASSDRVGGYTF.

The V and J genes are TRBV5-6 and TRBJ1-2; D not certain. The CDR3 contains 15 residues. Germline V CDR1 and CDR2: SGHDT, YYEEEE. The ends were cut back, 0 bases at V and 3 bases at J, with 12 bases in the middle. The CDR3 coding sequence is TGTGCCAGCAGCTTGGCTTGGGCCCCCTACTATGGCTACACCTTC. Translating it yields CASSLAWAPYYGYTF.

The gene calls are TRBV6-1 and TRBJ1-3; D gene ambiguous. The CDR3 length is 14 residues. Per the germline V gene, CDR1 is MNHNS and CDR2 is SASEGT. V was trimmed by 1 base and J by 9 bases, leaving 13 bases between them. CDR3 residues: CASSEVDTESTIYF. The CDR3 nucleotides read TGTGCCAGCAGTGAAGTCGACACGGAGAGCACCATATATTTT.

The V call is TRBV9, the J call TRBJ2-6; D gene unclear. V was trimmed by 3 bases and J by 0 bases, leaving 7 bases between them. The CDR3 runs 15 residues. The germline CDR1 and CDR2 sequences are SGDLS and YYNGEE. This CDR3 reads CASSDETSGANVLTF. In DNA, the CDR3 is TGTGCCAGCAGCGATGAGACCTCTGGGGCCAACGTCCTGACTTTC. Full variable domain (missing parts from reference TRBV9 and TRBJ2-6): DSGVTQTPKHLITATGQRVTLRCSPRSGDLSVYWYQQSLDQGLQFLIQYYNGEERAKGNILERFSAQQFPDLHSELNLSSLELGDSALYFCASSDETSGANVLTFGAGSRLTVL.

The chain links TRBV5-4 to TRBJ2-1; 8 nucleotides line up with TRBD2. This CDR3 spans 15 amino acids. Trimming at V came to 2 bases and at J to 6 bases, leaving 7 bases not matched to a gene. The germline CDR1 and CDR2 sequences are SGHNT and YYREEE (reference sequence). This CDR3 reads CASSFISGKPNEQFF. The CDR3 coding sequence is TGTGCCAGCAGCTTCATTAGCGGGAAACCCAATGAGCAGTTCTTC.

The chain couples TRBV29-1 to TRBJ2-3; 7 bases align to TRBD1. Germline V gene data show CDR1 as SQVTM and CDR2 as ANQGSEA. The length of the CDR3 is 12 residues. V dropped 4 bases and J dropped 6; count of bases not matched to a gene: 4. The DNA of the CDR3 is TGCAGCGTTGTCAGGGGGTACGATACGCAGTATTTT. Its protein is CSVVRGYDTQYF.

The chain joins TRBV11-3 to TRBJ2-7; 7 bases line up with TRBD1. CDR1 and CDR2 from the germline V gene are SGHNT and YENEEA. Losses at the gene ends were 5 bases for V and 3 bases for J; bases not matched to a gene: 7. The CDR3 totals 14 residues. CDR3 coding DNA: TGTGCCAGCAGCAGGGGACAGTCCCTCTACGAGCAGTACTTC. This encodes CASSRGQSLYEQYF.

The genes are TRBV19 and TRBJ1-2; no firm D call. V lost 0 bases and J 3 bases, leaving 14 bases between the germline ends. CDR3 size: 16 residues. The germline CDR1 and CDR2 sequences are LNHDA and SQIVND (reference sequence). The CDR3 sequence: CASSIDPAARHYGYTF. As DNA, the CDR3 is TGTGCCAGTAGTATAGATCCCGCAGCCCGGCACTATGGCTACACCTTC.